This T cell receptor (beta chain) was found in a study of cytomegalovirus exposure and HLA in healthy donors. Study details: Among the 398 genotyped donors, 70% to 90% were placed in the Caucasian-associated ancestry cluster. Study-level findings and limits: Most CMV-associated TCR beta chains appeared HLA-restricted in a later analysis. Further analysis was carried out later, and it showed several of the most significant clusters appearing linked to common viral pathogens.

The CDR3 runs to 15 residues. Per germline, CDR1 SGHRS and CDR2 YFSETQ. The germline V and J ends were trimmed by 0 bases and 2 bases, with 12 bases remaining between them. Points on this clone: Its specificity is not known.

The PCR ran on 60 Vbeta and 13 Jbeta primers. Libraries were prepared by immunoSEQ multiplex PCR; TCRdb keeps only in-frame clonotypes and omits some of them. The sample yields about 84,000 clones, roughly 78% seen once. Sequencing was performed on PBMCs. This sequence was found in a male donor in good health and CMV-seropositive. This chain uses TRBV5-1 with TRBJ2-7; weak D call: TRBD1 (5 bases). CDR3 amino acids: CASSLAQGRAYEQYF. CDR3 bases: TGCGCCAGCAGCTTGGCCCAGGGTAGGGCCTACGAGCAGTACTTC.